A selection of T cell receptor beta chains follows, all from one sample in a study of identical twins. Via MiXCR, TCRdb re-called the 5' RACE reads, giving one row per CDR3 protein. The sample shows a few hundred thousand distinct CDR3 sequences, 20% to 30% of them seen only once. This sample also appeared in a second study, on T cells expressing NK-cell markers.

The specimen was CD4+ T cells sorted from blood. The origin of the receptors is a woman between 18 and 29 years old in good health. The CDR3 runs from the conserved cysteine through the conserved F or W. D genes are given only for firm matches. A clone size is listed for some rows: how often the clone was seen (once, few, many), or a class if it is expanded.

CDR3 protein: CASSSLGTNTDTQYF
CDR3 DNA: TGTGCCAGCAGTTCTCTCGGGACGAACACAGATACGCAGTATTTT
V gene: TRBV12-3/TRBV12-4
clone size: NA
D gene: NA
J gene: TRBJ2-3

CDR3 protein: CASRERLTDTQYF
CDR3 DNA: TGCGCCAGCAGGGAGAGACTCACAGATACGCAGTATTTT
V gene: TRBV5-1
clone size: NA
D gene: NA
J gene: TRBJ2-3

CDR3 protein: CASSILRAEEKQYF
CDR3 DNA: TGTGCCAGTAGTATTCTACGGGCCGAAGAAAAACAGTACTTC
V gene: TRBV19
clone size: NA
D gene: NA
J gene: TRBJ2-4

CDR3 protein: CASRNSGSGRETQYF
CDR3 DNA: TGCGCCAGCAGAAATAGCGGGAGTGGTCGAGAGACCCAGTACTTC
V gene: TRBV5-1
clone size: NA
D gene: TRBD2
J gene: TRBJ2-5

CDR3 protein: CASSLVVGGNTEAFF
CDR3 DNA: TGTGCCAGCAGCTTAGTAGTGGGCGGGAACACTGAAGCTTTCTTT
V gene: TRBV7-8
clone size: NA
D gene: NA
J gene: TRBJ1-1

CDR3 protein: CASSLLYEQYF
CDR3 DNA: TGTGCCAGCAGCCTCCTTTACGAGCAGTACTTC
V gene: TRBV12-3/TRBV12-4
clone size: many
D gene: NA
J gene: TRBJ2-7

CDR3 protein: CASSSPTLPRTDTQYF
CDR3 DNA: TGTGCCAGCAGTTCGCCGACCCTACCGCGCACAGATACGCAGTATTTT
V gene: TRBV6-5
clone size: few
D gene: NA
J gene: TRBJ2-3

CDR3 protein: CASSLIGGVNTEAFF
CDR3 DNA: TGTGCCAGCAGCTTGATCGGGGGGGTTAACACTGAAGCTTTCTTT
V gene: TRBV5-6
clone size: NA
D gene: NA
J gene: TRBJ1-1

CDR3 protein: CASSIDKVGEQFF
CDR3 DNA: TGTGCCAGTAGTATAGATAAAGTCGGTGAGCAGTTCTTC
V gene: TRBV19
clone size: NA
D gene: NA
J gene: TRBJ2-1

CDR3 protein: CASSLGSSGRQETQYF
CDR3 DNA: TGTGCCAGCAGCTTAGGAAGTAGCGGTAGGCAAGAGACCCAGTACTTC
V gene: TRBV7-9
clone size: NA
D gene: NA
J gene: TRBJ2-5

CDR3 protein: CSALTSGGRSSYEQYF
CDR3 DNA: TGCAGTGCTTTGACTAGCGGGGGCCGTAGCTCCTACGAGCAGTACTTC
V gene: TRBV20-1
clone size: many
D gene: TRBD2
J gene: TRBJ2-7

CDR3 protein: CAMSRGILGTQYF
CDR3 DNA: TGTGCCATGAGCCGCGGGATCCTAGGGACCCAGTACTTC
V gene: TRBV5-6
clone size: NA
D gene: NA
J gene: TRBJ2-5

CDR3 protein: CSVVGRSEAFF
CDR3 DNA: TGCAGCGTTGTCGGACGGTCCGAAGCTTTCTTT
V gene: TRBV29-1
clone size: many
D gene: NA
J gene: TRBJ1-1

CDR3 protein: CASSLFGGQSMNTEAFF
CDR3 DNA: TGTGCCAGCAGCCTCTTTGGCGGACAGTCTATGAACACTGAAGCTTTCTTT
V gene: TRBV5-5
clone size: few
D gene: NA
J gene: TRBJ1-1

CDR3 protein: CASSATLNGETQYF
CDR3 DNA: TGTGCCAGCAGCGCGACCCTCAATGGAGAGACCCAGTACTTC
V gene: TRBV3-1
clone size: few
D gene: NA
J gene: TRBJ2-5

CDR3 protein: CATSDPRTGGTDTQYF
CDR3 DNA: TGTGCCACCAGTGACCCTCGGACAGGCGGCACAGATACGCAGTATTTT
V gene: TRBV24-1
clone size: NA
D gene: TRBD1
J gene: TRBJ2-3

CDR3 protein: CSATGQGTDTQYF
CDR3 DNA: TGCAGTGCTACGGGACAGGGCACAGATACGCAGTATTTT
V gene: TRBV20-1
clone size: few
D gene: TRBD1
J gene: TRBJ2-3

CDR3 protein: CSASHLRGAQGYEQYF
CDR3 DNA: TGCAGTGCTAGCCACCTAAGGGGGGCCCAGGGGTACGAGCAGTACTTC
V gene: TRBV20-1
clone size: few
D gene: NA
J gene: TRBJ2-7

CDR3 protein: CASSPQTGLSYEQYF
CDR3 DNA: TGTGCCAGCAGCCCACAGACAGGGTTAAGTTACGAGCAGTACTTC
V gene: TRBV7-6
clone size: NA
D gene: TRBD1
J gene: TRBJ2-7

CDR3 protein: CASSQDSYSNQPQHF
CDR3 DNA: TGTGCCAGCAGCCAGGACAGCTATAGCAATCAGCCCCAGCATTTT
V gene: TRBV12-3/TRBV12-4
clone size: many
D gene: NA
J gene: TRBJ1-5

CDR3 protein: CASSVAHGNTGELFF
CDR3 DNA: TGTGCCAGCAGCGTAGCGCACGGGAACACCGGGGAGCTGTTTTTT
V gene: TRBV9
clone size: NA
D gene: NA
J gene: TRBJ2-2

CDR3 protein: CASSLRGASHNEQFF
CDR3 DNA: TGTGCCAGCAGCTTACGGGGGGCCTCTCACAATGAGCAGTTCTTC
V gene: TRBV7-3
clone size: NA
D gene: NA
J gene: TRBJ2-1

CDR3 protein: CASSPAARTQYF
CDR3 DNA: TGTGCCAGCAGCCCGGCGGCTCGTACGCAGTATTTT
V gene: TRBV7-9
clone size: NA
D gene: NA
J gene: TRBJ2-3

CDR3 protein: CASSYSGPRDTEAFF
CDR3 DNA: TGTGCCAGCAGTTACTCGGGGCCCCGGGACACTGAAGCTTTCTTT
V gene: TRBV6-5
clone size: few
D gene: NA
J gene: TRBJ1-1

CDR3 protein: CASSLVGPAGSYEQYF
CDR3 DNA: TGTGCCAGCAGTTTAGTTGGGCCAGCGGGATCCTACGAGCAGTACTTC
V gene: TRBV12-3/TRBV12-4
clone size: few
D gene: TRBD2
J gene: TRBJ2-7

CDR3 protein: CASSYATRGTQYF
CDR3 DNA: TGTGCCAGCAGTTACGCGACTAGGGGTACGCAGTATTTT
V gene: TRBV6-5
clone size: NA
D gene: NA
J gene: TRBJ2-3

CDR3 protein: CSASGTGGLVRYF
CDR3 DNA: TGCAGTGCTTCCGGGACAGGGGGATTGGTACGGTACTTC
V gene: TRBV20-1
clone size: NA
D gene: TRBD1
J gene: TRBJ2-7

CDR3 protein: CASSLWRGGSYEQYF
CDR3 DNA: TGTGCCAGCAGCTTGTGGAGGGGTGGATCCTACGAGCAGTACTTC
V gene: TRBV5-6
clone size: NA
D gene: NA
J gene: TRBJ2-7

CDR3 protein: CASSYAGLNIQYF
CDR3 DNA: TGTGCCAGCAGTTACGCGGGATTAAACATTCAGTACTTC
V gene: TRBV6-2/TRBV6-3
clone size: NA
D gene: NA
J gene: TRBJ2-4

CDR3 protein: CASSLGYRNEKLFF
CDR3 DNA: TGCGCCAGCAGCCTCGGGTATCGTAATGAAAAACTGTTTTTT
V gene: TRBV5-1
clone size: few
D gene: NA
J gene: TRBJ1-4

CDR3 protein: CATNRAQQETQYF
CDR3 DNA: TGTGCCACGAACCGGGCCCAACAAGAGACCCAGTACTTC
V gene: TRBV2
clone size: few
D gene: NA
J gene: TRBJ2-5

CDR3 protein: CASSYRAEGGYTF
CDR3 DNA: TGTGCCAGCAGCTACAGGGCGGAGGGCGGCTACACCTTC
V gene: TRBV12-3/TRBV12-4
clone size: NA
D gene: NA
J gene: TRBJ1-2

CDR3 protein: CATSRWGVGGVITEQFF
CDR3 DNA: TGTGCCACCAGCAGATGGGGAGTGGGGGGTGTTATCACTGAGCAGTTCTTC
V gene: TRBV15
clone size: few
D gene: NA
J gene: TRBJ2-1

CDR3 protein: CASSLATGFYEQYF
CDR3 DNA: TGTGCCAGCAGCTTAGCTACCGGGTTCTACGAGCAGTACTTC
V gene: TRBV7-2
clone size: NA
D gene: NA
J gene: TRBJ2-7

CDR3 protein: CASSRTSGASSYNEQFF
CDR3 DNA: TGTGCCAGCAGTCGGACTAGCGGGGCTTCCTCCTACAATGAGCAGTTCTTC
V gene: TRBV7-6
clone size: few
D gene: TRBD2
J gene: TRBJ2-1

CDR3 protein: CSGGRPGGELFF
CDR3 DNA: TGCAGTGGGGGTCGGCCGGGGGGGGAGCTGTTTTTT
V gene: TRBV20-1
clone size: NA
D gene: NA
J gene: TRBJ2-2

CDR3 protein: CASTTLPGDSYEQYF
CDR3 DNA: TGCGCCAGCACCACATTACCCGGGGATTCCTACGAGCAGTACTTC
V gene: TRBV5-1
clone size: NA
D gene: NA
J gene: TRBJ2-7

CDR3 protein: CASSQRGTSGSYEQYF
CDR3 DNA: TGTGCCAGCAGCCAGCGAGGGACTAGCGGCTCCTACGAGCAGTACTTC
V gene: TRBV3-1
clone size: once
D gene: TRBD2
J gene: TRBJ2-7

CDR3 protein: CSAQKLQTYEQYF
CDR3 DNA: TGCAGTGCGCAGAAACTTCAAACCTACGAGCAGTACTTC
V gene: TRBV20-1
clone size: few
D gene: NA
J gene: TRBJ2-7

CDR3 protein: CASSQDLNSYDRLAKNIQYF
CDR3 DNA: TGTGCCAGCAGCCAAGACCTAAACTCGTACGACCGGCTAGCCAAAAACATTCAGTACTTC
V gene: TRBV3-1
clone size: NA
D gene: NA
J gene: TRBJ2-4

CDR3 protein: CSAIPLETQYF
CDR3 DNA: TGCAGTGCTATCCCCCTTGAGACCCAGTACTTC
V gene: TRBV20-1
clone size: few
D gene: NA
J gene: TRBJ2-5

CDR3 protein: CASSFDSREQYF
CDR3 DNA: TGTGCCAGCAGCTTCGACTCCCGCGAGCAGTACTTC
V gene: TRBV5-5
clone size: few
D gene: NA
J gene: TRBJ2-7

CDR3 protein: CASSLGQRIFTDTQYF
CDR3 DNA: TGTGCCAGCAGCCTAGGACAGCGCATCTTCACAGATACGCAGTATTTT
V gene: TRBV11-2
clone size: few
D gene: NA
J gene: TRBJ2-3

CDR3 protein: CSVSATNTGELFF
CDR3 DNA: TGCAGCGTGTCGGCCACGAACACCGGGGAGCTGTTTTTT
V gene: TRBV29-1
clone size: few
D gene: NA
J gene: TRBJ2-2

CDR3 protein: CAAKSGVNSPLHF
CDR3 DNA: TGTGCCGCCAAGTCGGGGGTAAATTCACCCCTCCACTTT
V gene: TRBV10-3
clone size: few
D gene: NA
J gene: TRBJ1-6

CDR3 protein: CASAALQEDTQYF
CDR3 DNA: TGTGCCAGCGCTGCACTTCAAGAGGATACGCAGTATTTT
V gene: TRBV2
clone size: few
D gene: NA
J gene: TRBJ2-3

CDR3 protein: CAISEPASDTQETQYF
CDR3 DNA: TGTGCCATCAGTGAGCCGGCTAGCGATACCCAAGAGACCCAGTACTTC
V gene: TRBV10-3
clone size: NA
D gene: NA
J gene: TRBJ2-5

CDR3 protein: CASSSRTGVHEQYF
CDR3 DNA: TGTGCCAGCAGCTCAAGGACAGGGGTCCACGAGCAGTACTTC
V gene: TRBV5-5
clone size: few
D gene: TRBD1
J gene: TRBJ2-7

CDR3 protein: CASSLDRRVGEQYF
CDR3 DNA: TGTGCCAGCAGCTTAGATCGGAGGGTTGGCGAGCAGTACTTC
V gene: TRBV11-2
clone size: NA
D gene: NA
J gene: TRBJ2-7

CDR3 protein: CASQQGFFYEQYF
CDR3 DNA: TGTGCCAGCCAGCAGGGTTTCTTCTACGAGCAGTACTTC
V gene: TRBV3-1
clone size: NA
D gene: NA
J gene: TRBJ2-7

CDR3 protein: CASSSIGQGSYEQYF
CDR3 DNA: TGTGCCAGCAGCTCGATCGGACAGGGATCCTACGAGCAGTACTTC
V gene: TRBV7-9
clone size: few
D gene: TRBD1
J gene: TRBJ2-7

CDR3 protein: CASSFYSQNYGYTF
CDR3 DNA: TGTGCCAGCAGTTTTTATTCACAAAACTATGGCTACACCTTC
V gene: TRBV12-3/TRBV12-4
clone size: NA
D gene: NA
J gene: TRBJ1-2

CDR3 protein: CASSYSGLTGPNSPLHF
CDR3 DNA: TGTGCCAGCAGTTACTCGGGGTTGACAGGGCCGAATTCACCCCTCCACTTT
V gene: TRBV6-5
clone size: NA
D gene: TRBD1
J gene: TRBJ1-6

CDR3 protein: CASSFLDDEQFF
CDR3 DNA: TGCGCCAGCAGCTTCCTAGACGATGAGCAGTTCTTC
V gene: TRBV5-1
clone size: NA
D gene: NA
J gene: TRBJ2-1